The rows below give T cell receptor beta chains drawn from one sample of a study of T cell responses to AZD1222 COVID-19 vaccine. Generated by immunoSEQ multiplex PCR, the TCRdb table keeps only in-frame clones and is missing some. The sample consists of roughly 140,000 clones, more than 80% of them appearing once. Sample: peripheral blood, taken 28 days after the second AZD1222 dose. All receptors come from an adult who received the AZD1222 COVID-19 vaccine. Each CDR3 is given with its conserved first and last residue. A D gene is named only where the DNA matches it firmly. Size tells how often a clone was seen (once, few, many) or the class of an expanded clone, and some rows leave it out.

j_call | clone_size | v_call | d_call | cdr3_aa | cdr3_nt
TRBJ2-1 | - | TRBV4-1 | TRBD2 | CASSQARGVKNEQFF | TGCGCCAGCAGCCAAGCCCGGGGGGTAAAGAATGAGCAGTTCTTC
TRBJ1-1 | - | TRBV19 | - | CASSIKSRGLLDTEAFF | TGTGCCAGTAGTATCAAGTCACGGGGGCTATTGGACACTGAAGCTTTCTTT
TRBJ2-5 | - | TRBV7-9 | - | CASSPPVPLRDHQETQYF | TGTGCCAGCAGTCCACCAGTGCCTTTGCGGGACCACCAAGAGACCCAGTACTTC
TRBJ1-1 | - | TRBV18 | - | CASSSHVGLGNTEAFF | TGTGCCAGCTCCTCCCATGTGGGGTTAGGGAACACTGAAGCTTTCTTT
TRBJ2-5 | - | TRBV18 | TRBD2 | CASSSPLTSGIGETQYF | TGTGCCAGCTCATCCCCGTTGACTAGCGGGATAGGGGAGACCCAGTACTTC
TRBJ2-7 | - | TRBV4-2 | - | CASSQEAGGSGVGPLSYEQYF | TGTGCCAGCAGCCAAGAAGCAGGGGGTAGCGGGGTGGGACCTCTCTCCTACGAGCAGTACTTC
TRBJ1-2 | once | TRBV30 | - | CAWSVGGAGDGYTF | TGTGCCTGGAGTGTTGGAGGGGCAGGGGATGGCTACACCTTC
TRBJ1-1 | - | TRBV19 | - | CASSITGISTEAFF | TGTGCCAGTAGTATCACAGGGATAAGCACTGAAGCTTTCTTT
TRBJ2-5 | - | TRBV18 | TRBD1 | CASSPGQIGETQYF | TGTGCCAGCTCACCGGGACAGATTGGGGAGACCCAGTACTTC
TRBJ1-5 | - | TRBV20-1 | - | CSASWRINQPQHF | TGCAGTGCTAGTTGGCGGATCAATCAGCCCCAGCATTTT
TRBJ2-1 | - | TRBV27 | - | CASSLSRQKSNEQFF | TGTGCCAGCAGTTTATCCCGGCAGAAGAGCAATGAGCAGTTCTTC
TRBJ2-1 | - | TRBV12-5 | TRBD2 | CASGLVRIGTRNINEQFF | TGTGCTAGTGGTTTGGTACGTATCGGGACTAGGAATATTAATGAGCAGTTCTTC
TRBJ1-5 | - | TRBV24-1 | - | CATSDLQDNQPQHF | TGTGCCACCAGTGATTTGCAGGATAATCAGCCCCAGCATTTT
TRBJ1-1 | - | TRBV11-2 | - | CASSLAGQGTEAFF | TGTGCCAGCAGCTTAGCTGGGCAGGGCACTGAAGCTTTCTTT
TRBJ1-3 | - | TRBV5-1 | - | CASSSYGQTDGNTIYF | TGCGCCAGCAGCTCCTACGGACAGACGGACGGAAACACCATATATTTT
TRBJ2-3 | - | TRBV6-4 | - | CASSTDKRGTDTQYF | TGTGCCAGCAGTACGGACAAGCGGGGCACAGATACGCAGTATTTT
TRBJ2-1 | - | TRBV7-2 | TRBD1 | CASSAPGQGNWNEQFF | TGTGCCAGCAGCGCACCGGGACAGGGGAATTGGAATGAGCAGTTCTTC
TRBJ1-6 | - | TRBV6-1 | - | CASSEGGGTLRPPLHF | TGTGCCAGCAGTGAAGGGGGTGGGACACTCCGACCACCCCTCCACTTT
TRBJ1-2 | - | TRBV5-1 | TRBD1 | CASSLDLGTGLANYGYTF | TGCGCCAGCAGCTTGGACCTAGGGACAGGACTAGCTAACTATGGCTACACCTTC
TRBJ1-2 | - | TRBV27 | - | CASSLGGASRGYTF | TGTGCCAGCAGTTTAGGGGGGGCGAGTCGCGGCTACACCTTC
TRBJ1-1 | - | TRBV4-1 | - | CASSLLSGVNTEAFF | TGCGCCAGCAGCCTTTTGAGTGGGGTGAACACTGAAGCTTTCTTT
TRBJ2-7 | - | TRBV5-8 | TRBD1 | CASSADRVGEYEQYF | TGTGCCAGCAGCGCCGACAGGGTTGGGGAATACGAGCAGTACTTC
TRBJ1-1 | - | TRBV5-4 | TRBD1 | CASSPDRGENEAFF | TGTGCCAGCAGCCCGGACAGGGGGGAGAATGAAGCTTTCTTT
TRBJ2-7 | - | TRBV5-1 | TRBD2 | CASSFLGLAGGISYEQYF | TGCGCCAGCAGCTTCTTGGGTCTAGCGGGAGGGATCTCCTACGAGCAGTACTTC
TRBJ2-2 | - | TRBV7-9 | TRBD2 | CASSSTAGAGAGELFF | TGTGCCAGCAGCTCCACAGCGGGAGCGGGAGCCGGGGAGCTGTTTTTT
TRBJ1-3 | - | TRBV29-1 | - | CSVEWVGRSGNTIYF | TGCAGCGTTGAATGGGTCGGACGCTCTGGAAACACCATATATTTT
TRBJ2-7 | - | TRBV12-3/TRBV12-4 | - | CASSLGLYEQYF | TGTGCCAGCAGTTTAGGGCTGTACGAGCAGTACTTC
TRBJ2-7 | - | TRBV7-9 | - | CASSTGQQLSYEQYF | TGTGCCAGCAGCACCGGACAGCAACTTTCCTACGAGCAGTACTTC
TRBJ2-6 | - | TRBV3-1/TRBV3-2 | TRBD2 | CASSQFPALAGGGGANVLTF | TGTGCCAGCAGCCAGTTCCCGGCCCTAGCGGGAGGTGGAGGGGCCAACGTCCTGACTTTC
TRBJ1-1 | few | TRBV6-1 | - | CASSDRQNTEAFF | TGTGCCAGCAGTGACAGGCAGAACACTGAAGCTTTCTTT
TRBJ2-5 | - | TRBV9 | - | CASSVSAGDQETQYF | TGTGCCAGCAGCGTTTCCGCGGGTGACCAAGAGACCCAGTACTTC